The 24 T cell receptor beta chains below all came from one sample that was sequenced in a study of T cell responses to AZD1222 COVID-19 vaccine. Using immunoSEQ multiplex PCR, the repertoire was profiled, and TCRdb retains in-frame clones only, with some absent. The sample has about 150,000 clones, over 90% seen once; the top ten hold under 6.5%. This sample comprised peripheral blood, obtained on day 0 of AZD1222 vaccination. The receptor set was obtained from an adult in good health.

The rearrangement links TRBV27 to TRBJ2-7; the match to TRBD1 covers 12 bases. CDR1 and CDR2 (germline): MNHEY, SMNVEV (reference sequence). The CDR3 loop spans 14 amino acids. V shed 5 bases and J 6 bases; nucleotides not matched to a gene: 5. This chain's CDR3 is CASSTGTGGSEQYF. CDR3 DNA: TGTGCCAGCAGTACCGGGACAGGGGGCAGCGAGCAGTACTTC.

This chain links TRBV7-9 with TRBJ2-1; D perhaps matches TRBD2 (6 bases). Germline V gene sequence: CDR1 SEHNR, CDR2 FQNEAQ (reference sequence). This CDR3 has 15 residues. The ends were cut back, 3 bases at V and 4 bases at J, with 13 bases in the middle. The CDR3: CASSFRLERYNEQFF. CDR3 coding DNA: TGTGCCAGCAGCTTCAGACTAGAGAGGTACAATGAGCAGTTCTTC.

The V and J genes are TRBV30 and TRBJ2-1; no reliable D call. The ends were cut back, 2 bases at V and 8 bases at J, with 10 bases in the middle. Germline V gene sequence: CDR1 GTSNPN, CDR2 SVGIG (reference sequence). This CDR3 is built from 12 residues. The CDR3 nucleotides are TGTGCCTGGAGTTTCCTGGTCGATGAGCAGTTCTTC. It specifies CAWSFLVDEQFF.

This clone was observed at least ten times. This chain uses TRBV6-5 with TRBJ2-1; 7 bases are a match to TRBD2. The CDR3 runs to 15 residues. V lost 6 bases to trimming and J lost 4 bases; unmatched junction nucleotides: 9. CDR1 is MNHEY, CDR2 SVGAGI, per germline. This CDR3 is CASSQGLNQYNEQFF. CDR3 DNA sequence: TGTGCCAGCAGCCAGGGACTAAACCAATACAATGAGCAGTTCTTC.

This sequence joins TRBV11-2 and TRBJ2-7, with D perhaps TRBD2 (5 bases). Trimming took off 0 bases at V and 5 bases at J, with 8 bases between the two ends. Germline CDR1 SGHAT, CDR2 FQNNGV. This CDR3 is built from 13 residues. CDR3 residues: CASSLDRGHEQYF. The CDR3, as DNA: TGTGCCAGCAGCTTAGATCGCGGGCACGAGCAGTACTTC. The full variable domain, completed using reference TRBV11-2 and TRBJ2-7, is EAGVAQSPRYKIIEKRQSVAFWCNPISGHATLYWYQQILGQGPKLLIQFQNNGVVDDSQLPKDRFSAERLKGVDSTLKIQPAKLEDSAVYLCASSLDRGHEQYFGPGTRLTVT.

The chain has TRBV2 and TRBJ2-7, with a possible D match to TRBD1 (5 bases). Germline assignment: CDR1 SNHLY and CDR2 FYNNEI. The length of the CDR3 is 14 residues. The V and J ends lost 6 bases and 2 bases respectively, with 14 bases between them. The CDR3 DNA follows: TGTGCCAGCAGGACCCTATTGACAGCCTACGAGCAGTACTTC. Translating it yields CASRTLLTAYEQYF. The whole variable domain, filled in from reference TRBV2 and TRBJ2-7, reads EPEVTQTPSHQVTQMGQEVILRCVPISNHLYFYWYRQILGQKVEFLVSFYNNEISEKSEIFDDQFSVERPDGSNFTLKIRSTKLEDSAMYFCASRTLLTAYEQYFGPGTRLTVT.

The chain couples TRBV2 to TRBJ2-1; the match to TRBD2 covers 11 bases. Germline trimming cut 6 bases from V and 5 bases from J; bases unmatched to any gene: 6. The CDR3 totals 15 residues. Per germline, CDR1 SNHLY and CDR2 FYNNEI. The CDR3, as DNA: TGTGCCAGCAGCCGAGGGGGACTAGCGGACAATGAGCAGTTCTTC. Translating gives CASSRGGLADNEQFF.

The chain recombines TRBV5-1 with TRBJ1-1; D remains unclear. Germline V gene data show CDR1 as SGHRS and CDR2 as YFSETQ. The CDR3 consists of 14 residues. The V end was cut by 0 bases, the J end by 1 base, with 7 bases between. CDR3 sequence (DNA): TGCGCCAGCAGCTTGGAGGGAAGGAACACTGAAGCTTTCTTT. Its translation: CASSLEGRNTEAFF. The full variable domain, in which reference TRBV5-1 and TRBJ1-1 provide the parts outside the CDR3, is KAGVTQTPRYLIKTRGQQVTLSCSPISGHRSVSWYQQTPGQGLQFLFEYFSETQRNKGNFPGRFSGRQFSNSRSEMNVSTLELGDSALYLCASSLEGRNTEAFFGQGTRLTVV.

J is TRBJ2-1 and V is TRBV5-1; 9 bases line up with TRBD2. Germline V gene sequence: CDR1 SGHRS, CDR2 YFSETQ. The CDR3 is 16 amino acids. After removal of 4 bases from V and 2 bases from J, the junction contained 7 bases not matched to a gene. CDR3 coding DNA: TGCGCCAGCAGCCCCGAGGGCGGGAGGGCCTACAATGAGCAGTTCTTC. Encoded protein: CASSPEGGRAYNEQFF.

This chain links TRBV29-1 with TRBJ2-7, with D perhaps TRBD2 (7 bases). Germline V gene data show CDR1 as SQVTM and CDR2 as ANQGSEA. V lost 3 bases and J lost 7, with 13 bases in between. The CDR3 consists of 12 residues. CDR3 coding DNA: TGCAGCGTTGAGGGGGGGCTTGGGGAGCAGTACTTC. Its protein is CSVEGGLGEQYF.

The V gene is TRBV11-2, the J gene TRBJ1-4; no clear D. CDR1 and CDR2 from the germline V gene are SGHAT and FQNNGV. The CDR3 is 12 amino acids. V dropped 6 bases and J dropped 8 bases, with 10 bases sitting between them. The CDR3 region has the DNA TGTGCCAGCAGTCCCGTAGGCGAAAAACTGTTTTTT. Protein sequence: CASSPVGEKLFF.

The genes are TRBV6-5 and TRBJ1-1; D unresolved. Trimming removed 3 bases from V and 3 bases from J, with 5 bases in between. This CDR3 is built from 12 residues. CDR1 and CDR2 (germline): MNHEY, SVGAGI. CDR3 DNA sequence: TGTGCCAGCAGTTATGACTACACTGAAGCTTTCTTT. It specifies CASSYDYTEAFF.

This clone was detected once. This rearrangement joins TRBV7-6 to TRBJ2-7, with 9 bases lining up with TRBD2. The CDR3 is 13 residues long. Germline V gene sequence: CDR1 SGHVS, CDR2 FNYEAQ. J lost 8 bases, V lost 5 bases, and 7 bases had no gene match. The CDR3 DNA is TGTGCCAGCAGCCAACGACTAGCGGAGAAGCAGTACTTC. Translating it yields CASSQRLAEKQYF.

The V and J genes are TRBV19 and TRBJ1-2; D possibly corresponds to TRBD1 (6 bases). The CDR3 totals 13 residues. The germline gives CDR1 LNHDA, CDR2 SQIVND (reference sequence). V lost 3 bases and J 8 bases, leaving 13 bases between the germline ends. CDR3 protein: CASSMSRQAGYTF. The CDR3 DNA is TGTGCCAGTAGTATGTCGCGACAGGCGGGCTACACCTTC.

This clone was found once. V gene TRBV7-2 combines with J gene TRBJ1-5; weak D call: TRBD1 (5 bases). The V gene lost 1 base and the J gene lost 5 bases, with 6 bases spanning the gap. From germline, CDR1 is SGHTA and CDR2 FQGNSA. This CDR3 is built from 13 residues. Here the CDR3 reads CASSLVRDQPQHF. The CDR3 coding sequence is TGTGCCAGCAGCTTAGTCAGGGATCAGCCCCAGCATTTT.

The rearrangement joins TRBV4-1 to TRBJ1-3, with a weak D call TRBD1 (5 bases). V was pared by 5 bases and J by 0 bases, with 17 bases between. The CDR3 totals 17 residues. Germline-derived CDR1 and CDR2 are MGHRA and YSYEKL. CDR3 sequence: CASSVRRGLLSGNTIYF. The CDR3, as DNA: TGCGCCAGCAGCGTTCGGCGGGGCCTACTCTCTGGAAACACCATATATTTT.

The V gene is TRBV6-1, the J gene TRBJ1-2; tentative D call: TRBD1 (5 bases). Trimming stripped 2 bases from V and 8 bases from J, with 12 bases between. The CDR3 spans 13 residues. Germline V gene data show CDR1 as MNHNS and CDR2 as SASEGT. The CDR3 DNA is TGTGCCAGCAGTGAAAGGTACGGGGCAGGCTACACCTTC. It specifies CASSERYGAGYTF.

Comment on this clone: One end of the junction is discordant with germline, which a read error may explain. This sequence joins TRBV18 and TRBJ2-1; 7 positions match TRBD2. The CDR3 totals 15 residues. The germline CDR1 and CDR2 sequences are KGHSH and LQKENI. The CDR3 DNA is TGTGCCAGTTCACCCGTTGGCGGGAGCGGCAATGAGCAGTTCTTC. It encodes CASSPVGGSGNEQFF.

The chain couples TRBV5-1 to TRBJ1-1; a weak D match, TRBD1 (5 bases). Germline V gene data show CDR1 as SGHRS and CDR2 as YFSETQ. This CDR3 has 15 amino acids. With 3 bases removed from V and 3 bases from J, the gap between germline ends came to 15 bases. CDR3: CASSSAGHGDTEAFF. CDR3 coding DNA: TGCGCCAGCAGCTCCGCCGGACACGGAGACACTGAAGCTTTCTTT. The full variable domain, rest sourced from reference TRBV5-1 and TRBJ1-1, is KAGVTQTPRYLIKTRGQQVTLSCSPISGHRSVSWYQQTPGQGLQFLFEYFSETQRNKGNFPGRFSGRQFSNSRSEMNVSTLELGDSALYLCASSSAGHGDTEAFFGQGTRLTVV.

This sequence joins TRBV4-1 and TRBJ1-5; 7 bases line up with TRBD1. The CDR3 has 15 residues. The junction had 4 bases not matched to a gene; V was cut back by 1 base and J by 4 bases. CDR1 is MGHRA, CDR2 YSYEKL, per germline. CDR3: CASSQGQGQNQPQHF. Here the CDR3 DNA reads TGCGCCAGCAGCCAAGGACAGGGACAGAATCAGCCCCAGCATTTT.

This clone was seen just once. CDR3 loop: CASSRGRDYNEKLFF. The CDR3 DNA follows: TGTGCCAGCTCAAGGGGGCGGGACTATAATGAAAAACTGTTTTTT. V usage is TRBV28 and J usage is TRBJ1-4; 7 bases line up with TRBD1. The CDR3 contains 15 residues. Losses at the gene ends were 8 bases for V and 4 bases for J; bases not matched to a gene: 10. The germline gives CDR1 MDHEN, CDR2 SYDVKM.

The chain joins TRBV6-5 to TRBJ2-1; D is possibly TRBD2 (6 bases). CDR3 length: 12 residues. Trimming removed 10 bases from V and 5 bases from J, with 12 bases in between. CDR1 is MNHEY and CDR2 is SVGAGI in the germline V gene. The CDR3 region has the DNA TGTGCCACTTCCGGGACTCACAATGAGCAGTTCTTC. Amino acid sequence: CATSGTHNEQFF.

The chain joins TRBV21-1 to TRBJ2-7; the table's D call of TRBD2 was not tested on the DNA. TRBV21-1 is a known pseudogene. This CDR3 is 14 amino acids long. CDR3 sequence: CASSKGGSPYEQYF. CDR3 DNA sequence: TGTGCCAGCAGCAAAGGTGGTAGCCCTTACGAGCAGTACTTC.

The chain joins TRBV19 to TRBJ1-2; 8 nucleotides match TRBD1. The V and J ends lost 3 bases and 1 base, in that order; junction bases with no gene match: 4. The CDR3 extends over 15 amino acids. In germline, CDR1 is LNHDA, CDR2 SQIVND (reference sequence). The CDR3 region has the DNA TGTGCCAGTAGTATCTTACAGGGGGTTAACTATGGCTACACCTTC. Translated: CASSILQGVNYGYTF.